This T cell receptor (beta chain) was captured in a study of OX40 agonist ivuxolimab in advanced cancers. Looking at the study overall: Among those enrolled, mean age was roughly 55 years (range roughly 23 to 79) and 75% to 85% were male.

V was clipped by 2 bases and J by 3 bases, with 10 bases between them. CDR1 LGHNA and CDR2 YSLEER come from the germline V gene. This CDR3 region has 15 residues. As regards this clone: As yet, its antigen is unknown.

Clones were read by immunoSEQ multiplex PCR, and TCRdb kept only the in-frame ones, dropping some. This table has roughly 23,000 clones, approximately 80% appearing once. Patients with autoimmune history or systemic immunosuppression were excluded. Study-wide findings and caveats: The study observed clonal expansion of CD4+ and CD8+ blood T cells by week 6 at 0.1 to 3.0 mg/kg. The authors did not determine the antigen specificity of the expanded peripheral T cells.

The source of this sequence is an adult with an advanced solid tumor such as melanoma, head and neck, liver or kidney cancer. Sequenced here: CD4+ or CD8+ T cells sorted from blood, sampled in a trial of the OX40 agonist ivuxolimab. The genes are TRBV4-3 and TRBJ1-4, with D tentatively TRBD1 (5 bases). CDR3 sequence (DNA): TGCGCCAGCAGCCAATACGACAGACCTAATGAAAAACTGTTTTTT. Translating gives CASSQYDRPNEKLFF.